These T cell receptor beta chains were read from a single sample in a study of CD8+CD57+ T cells in acquired aplastic anemia. Each CDR3 protein gets one entry after TCRdb re-called the reads with MiXCR. The table shows 150,000 to 200,000 distinct CDR3 sequences, with over 60% occurring only once. Sequenced sample: sorted CD4+, CD8+, or CD8+CD57+ T cells (not recorded which) from PBMCs. All receptors come from a human donor with severe aplastic anemia or a healthy control (not recorded which). Each CDR3 is given without its conserved first and last residue. Fields, in order: CDR3 length, J gene, V gene, CDR3 protein.

9	TRBJ2-1	TRBV2	ASRREGEQF
12	TRBJ2-5	TRBV10-3	AISEEGMMETQY
15	TRBJ1-6	TRBV7-9	ASSVGQGGFGNSPLH
15	TRBJ2-1	TRBV4-2	ASSPDTSGGAYNEQF
13	TRBJ2-7	TRBV5-1	ASSLEGTSGYEQY
12	TRBJ1-6	TRBV12-3/TRBV12-4	ASSFYGMDSPLH
11	TRBJ2-4	TRBV5-1	ASSLAEGSIQY
13	TRBJ1-5	TRBV2	ASSEGGQGNQPQH
14	TRBJ2-3	TRBV11-1	ASSSALGGSTDTQY
12	TRBJ1-1	TRBV6-4	ASSEEQGNTEAF
15	TRBJ2-7	TRBV19	ASSIGTQDRGPDEQY
12	TRBJ2-7	TRBV10-3	ASSPRPGEGEQY
14	TRBJ2-2	TRBV15	ATRGDRAGVFGELF
13	TRBJ2-1	TRBV7-9	ASSSPSLVNNEQF
10	TRBJ2-7	TRBV12-3/TRBV12-4	ASSNGHHEQY
12	TRBJ1-2	TRBV29-1	SVEDGQGLLSYT
12	TRBJ2-2	TRBV5-1	ASRRTGMSGELF
6	TRBJ1-1	TRBV10-2	AHTEAF
11	TRBJ2-3	TRBV20-1	SATSDGTDTQY
13	TRBJ2-2	TRBV5-1	ASSFVGGNTGELF
10	TRBJ2-2	TRBV20-1	SAKPMTGELF
10	TRBJ1-1	TRBV7-9	ASSFSDLEAF
11	TRBJ2-7	TRBV7-7	ASSHGRNYEQY
13	TRBJ1-2	TRBV15	ATSSPGTANYGYT
13	TRBJ2-5	TRBV7-9	ASSIRDLKGETQY
11	TRBJ1-2	TRBV2	ASSEALVLGYT